The 17 T cell receptor beta chains below all came from one sample that was sequenced in a study of cytomegalovirus exposure and HLA in healthy donors. PCR primers comprised 60 Vbeta and 13 Jbeta primers. The table came from immunoSEQ multiplex PCR; TCRdb's copy has only in-frame clones and leaves some out. In the table there are a few hundred thousand clones, about 89% of which are singletons. Sequences were obtained from PBMCs. The receptors shown here come from a woman aged 18-29 years in good health and CMV-seronegative.

V and J are TRBV5-1 and TRBJ2-2; D not certain. Germline V gene lookup returns CDR1 SGHRS and CDR2 YFSETQ. The CDR3 is made up of 15 amino acids. V lost 0 bases, J lost 1 base, and 7 bases lay in between. This CDR3 reads CASSLGRLNTGELFF. The CDR3 DNA reads as TGCGCCAGCAGCTTGGGGCGGCTGAACACCGGGGAGCTGTTTTTT.

The chain has TRBV5-6 and TRBJ2-1; TRBD2 matches 9 bases. This CDR3 has 16 residues. The germline gives CDR1 SGHDT, CDR2 YYEEEE. V dropped 0 bases and J dropped 6; count of bases not matched to a gene: 7. The CDR3 coding sequence is TGTGCCAGCAGCTTGGCGGTAGCGGGAGTTTTCAATGAGCAGTTCTTC. It is translated as CASSLAVAGVFNEQFF.

V gene TRBV7-9 combines with J gene TRBJ1-1; no clear D. This CDR3 spans 15 amino acids. CDR1 is SEHNR, CDR2 FQNEAQ, per germline (reference sequence). Between the trimmed V and J ends, which lost 2 bases and 1 base, there was a span of 11 bases. The CDR3 here is CASSLMNTGNTEAFF. The CDR3, as DNA: TGTGCCAGCAGCTTAATGAATACGGGGAACACTGAAGCTTTCTTT.

The genes are TRBV10-3 and TRBJ2-1; weak D call: TRBD2 (5 bases). The CDR3 runs to 11 residues. Trimming removed 4 bases at V and 7 bases at J, with 5 bases between. Germline loops: CDR1 ENHRY, CDR2 SYGVKD. CDR3 bases: TGTGCCATCAGTGGACTAAATGAGCAGTTCTTC. Translation: CAISGLNEQFF.

The chain recombines TRBV4-2 with TRBJ2-7; 7 bases are shared with TRBD1. The junction had 9 bases not matched to a gene; V was cut back by 4 bases and J by 6 bases. The CDR3 loop spans 14 amino acids. In germline, CDR1 is LGHNA, CDR2 YNFKEQ. The CDR3 reads CASSRGTATLEQYF. The CDR3 nucleotides are TGTGCCAGCAGCCGGGGGACAGCAACCCTCGAGCAGTACTTC.

The chain employs TRBV27 and TRBJ1-2; no definite D call. Deletions cut 2 bases from V and 2 bases from J, with 9 bases between. The CDR3 contains 14 residues. Germline values: CDR1 MNHEY, CDR2 SMNVEV (reference sequence). This chain's CDR3 is CASSLVPRNYGYTF. DNA for the CDR3: TGTGCCAGCAGTTTAGTCCCCAGAAACTATGGCTACACCTTC.

The chain couples TRBV9 to TRBJ2-7; 7 positions match TRBD2. Germline V gene lookup returns CDR1 SGDLS and CDR2 YYNGEE. The V and J ends lost 0 bases and 3 bases, in that order; junction bases with no gene match: 9. This CDR3 spans 16 amino acids. The CDR3 sequence: CASSVGEGQSYYEQYF. The CDR3 nucleotides are TGTGCCAGCAGCGTAGGGGAGGGGCAGTCGTACTACGAGCAGTACTTC.

The rearrangement joins TRBV6-6 to TRBJ2-4; the match to TRBD2 covers 7 bases. The CDR3 totals 16 residues. V trimming: 5 bases; J trimming: 4 bases; junction bases outside the gene matches: 11. The germline gives CDR1 MNHNY, CDR2 SVGAGI (reference sequence). The CDR3 DNA sequence: TGTGCCAGCAGTCTGCTGGCGGGAGAGGGAAAAAACATTCAGTACTTC. Translating gives CASSLLAGEGKNIQYF.

The rearrangement links TRBV19 to TRBJ2-3; 7 bases align to TRBD2. V was clipped by 7 bases and J by 4 bases; unmatched bases: 8. Germline V gene data show CDR1 as LNHDA and CDR2 as SQIVND (reference sequence). The CDR3 contains 14 residues. In DNA form, the CDR3 reads TGTGCCAGTAAATGGTCAGGGAGGGCAGATACGCAGTATTTT. It yields the protein CASKWSGRADTQYF. Full variable domain (outside the CDR3, taken from reference TRBV19 and TRBJ2-3): DGGITQSPKYLFRKEGQNVTLSCEQNLNHDAMYWYRQDPGQGLRLIYYSQIVNDFQKGDIAEGYSVSREKKESFPLTVTSAQKNPTAFYLCASKWSGRADTQYFGPGTRLTVL.

The CDR3 protein is CASSIKTGGYEQYF. The CDR3, as DNA: TGTGCCAGTAGTATAAAGACAGGGGGGTACGAGCAGTACTTC. The chain has TRBV19 and TRBJ2-7; 9 positions match TRBD1. The CDR3 length is 14 residues. CDR1 is LNHDA and CDR2 is SQIVND in the germline V gene (reference sequence). V dropped 2 bases and J dropped 4; count of bases not matched to a gene: 3.

This chain links TRBV11-2 with TRBJ1-2; possibly TRBD1 for D (6 bases). CDR3 length: 12 amino acids. Trimming pared 5 bases from V and 8 bases from J, leaving 12 bases between. Germline V gene data show CDR1 as SGHAT and CDR2 as FQNNGV. In nucleotides, the CDR3 is TGTGCCAGCAGCAAAAACAGGGTCGGCTACACCTTC. Protein: CASSKNRVGYTF.

The rearrangement joins TRBV7-2 to TRBJ2-1, with D perhaps matching TRBD2 (6 bases). The CDR3 is 14 residues long. Germline CDR1 is SGHTA and CDR2 is FQGNSA. Trimming left V 1 base short and J 5 bases short, with 9 bases between. DNA for the CDR3: TGTGCCAGCAGCTTAGTAATAGCGGACAATGAGCAGTTCTTC. Translation gives CASSLVIADNEQFF.

The rearrangement links TRBV4-1 to TRBJ2-7; 7 bases line up with TRBD1. Trimming at V came to 1 base and at J to 6 bases, leaving 6 bases not matched to a gene. The CDR3 covers 14 residues. Germline assignment: CDR1 MGHRA and CDR2 YSYEKL. CDR3 sequence (DNA): TGCGCCAGCAGCCAAGGACAGGGTAGGGTCGAGCAGTACTTC. It codes for CASSQGQGRVEQYF.

This chain links TRBV9 with TRBJ2-7; 8 nucleotides agree with TRBD2. The germline V gene has CDR1 SGDLS and CDR2 YYNGEE. The V segment lost 4 bases and the J segment 2 bases; nucleotides outside the gene matches: 5. The CDR3 runs 14 residues. The CDR3 DNA reads TGTGCCAGCAGCATGACTAGCGCAGCCTACGAGCAGTACTTC. This gives the protein CASSMTSAAYEQYF. The complete variable domain, with remaining parts taken from reference TRBV9 and TRBJ2-7, reads DSGVTQTPKHLITATGQRVTLRCSPRSGDLSVYWYQQSLDQGLQFLIQYYNGEERAKGNILERFSAQQFPDLHSELNLSSLELGDSALYFCASSMTSAAYEQYFGPGTRLTVT.

V usage is TRBV18 and J usage is TRBJ2-7, with D hard to call. Trimming pared 3 bases from V and 3 bases from J, leaving 15 bases between. CDR1 is KGHSH and CDR2 is LQKENI in the germline V gene. This CDR3 is 15 amino acids long. In DNA form, the CDR3 reads TGTGCCAGCTCACCCACAACGACACCGAGCTACGAGCAGTACTTC. This codes for CASSPTTTPSYEQYF.

The chain carries TRBV6-4 and TRBJ2-1; 10 bases agree with TRBD2. The CDR3 is made up of 16 amino acids. The ends lost 2 bases at V and 9 bases at J; junction bases unmatched: 10. Per germline, CDR1 MRHNA and CDR2 SNTAGT. Here the CDR3 DNA reads TGTGCCAGCAGTGACCTCAAGCGGGGGGGCCGCAGTGAGCAGTTCTTC. It is translated as CASSDLKRGGRSEQFF.

V is TRBV5-1 and J is TRBJ1-2; D unresolved. Germline V gene data show CDR1 as SGHRS and CDR2 as YFSETQ. The CDR3 loop spans 13 amino acids. V lost 9 bases to trimming and J lost 4 bases, with 16 bases between them. CDR3 nucleotide sequence: TGCGCCACCCCCCCGGGAGGGTCCTATGGCTACACCTTC. This codes for CATPPGGSYGYTF.